A selection of T cell receptor beta chains follows, all from one sample in a study of T cell responses to AZD1222 COVID-19 vaccine. Data came from immunoSEQ multiplex PCR; TCRdb stores just in-frame clones and leaves some out. Among about 160,000 clones listed, about nine tenths were seen once. Sequencing was performed on peripheral blood, taken on day 0 of AZD1222 vaccination. Every receptor here comes from an adult in good health. The CDR3 runs from the conserved cysteine through the conserved F or W. Fields, in order: J gene, V gene, clone size, D gene, CDR3 protein, CDR3 DNA. D genes are given only for firm matches. Size values are once, few and many counts, or a class for expanded clones, and some rows have none.

j_call: TRBJ2-5; v_call: TRBV4-3; clone_size: NA; d_call: NA; cdr3_aa: CASSQDTRGDVQETQYF; cdr3_nt: TGCGCCAGCAGCCAAGATACGCGCGGGGACGTCCAAGAGACCCAGTACTTC
j_call: TRBJ1-6; v_call: TRBV28; clone_size: NA; d_call: NA; cdr3_aa: CASSLGGARYNSPLHF; cdr3_nt: TGTGCCAGCAGTTTGGGGGGGGCCCGGTATAATTCACCCCTCCACTTT
j_call: TRBJ2-5; v_call: TRBV7-8; clone_size: NA; d_call: NA; cdr3_aa: CASSFGLVGETQYF; cdr3_nt: TGTGCCAGCAGTTTTGGACTGGTTGGAGAGACCCAGTACTTC
j_call: TRBJ1-1; v_call: TRBV20-1; clone_size: NA; d_call: NA; cdr3_aa: CSASRSRKNTEAFF; cdr3_nt: TGCAGTGCTAGTCGCTCTAGGAAGAACACTGAAGCTTTCTTT
j_call: TRBJ2-1; v_call: TRBV5-1; clone_size: NA; d_call: NA; cdr3_aa: CASSPPSNEQFF; cdr3_nt: TGCGCCAGCAGCCCCCCTTCCAATGAGCAGTTCTTC
j_call: TRBJ1-5; v_call: TRBV7-9; clone_size: once; d_call: NA; cdr3_aa: CASSLAPRDNQPQHF; cdr3_nt: TGTGCCAGCAGCTTAGCCCCCCGGGACAATCAGCCCCAGCATTTT
j_call: TRBJ2-1; v_call: TRBV28; clone_size: NA; d_call: NA; cdr3_aa: CASRHSGLRIYNEQFF; cdr3_nt: TGTGCCAGCAGACATTCAGGCCTCCGTATCTACAATGAGCAGTTCTTC
j_call: TRBJ1-2; v_call: TRBV19; clone_size: few; d_call: TRBD1; cdr3_aa: CASSIGNRGTKDGYTF; cdr3_nt: TGTGCCAGTAGTATAGGTAACAGGGGGACCAAAGATGGCTACACCTTC
j_call: TRBJ2-5; v_call: TRBV2; clone_size: NA; d_call: NA; cdr3_aa: CASRETGMGQETQYF; cdr3_nt: TGTGCCAGCAGGGAAACAGGGATGGGCCAAGAGACCCAGTACTTC
j_call: TRBJ1-6; v_call: TRBV6-6; clone_size: NA; d_call: NA; cdr3_aa: CAMGRRNSPLHF; cdr3_nt: TGTGCCATGGGCAGACGCAATTCACCCCTCCACTTT
j_call: TRBJ2-6; v_call: TRBV6-5; clone_size: NA; d_call: NA; cdr3_aa: CASKKSTGANVLTF; cdr3_nt: TGTGCCAGCAAGAAGTCTACAGGGGCCAACGTCCTGACTTTC
j_call: TRBJ2-1; v_call: TRBV9; clone_size: NA; d_call: TRBD2; cdr3_aa: CASSVVGQRENNEQFF; cdr3_nt: TGTGCCAGCAGCGTAGTGGGCCAGCGGGAGAACAATGAGCAGTTCTTC
j_call: TRBJ2-2; v_call: TRBV7-3; clone_size: NA; d_call: TRBD2; cdr3_aa: CASSPLNLLTSGGAGTGELFF; cdr3_nt: TGTGCCAGCAGCCCCCTAAATTTGTTGACTAGCGGGGGTGCTGGCACCGGGGAGCTGTTTTTT
j_call: TRBJ1-4; v_call: TRBV29-1; clone_size: NA; d_call: NA; cdr3_aa: CSVADGRDNEKLFF; cdr3_nt: TGCAGCGTTGCAGACGGAAGAGATAATGAAAAACTGTTTTTT
j_call: TRBJ1-1; v_call: TRBV28; clone_size: NA; d_call: TRBD1; cdr3_aa: CASSLSPGQMSAEAFF; cdr3_nt: TGTGCCAGCAGTTTATCCCCGGGACAGATGAGCGCTGAAGCTTTCTTT
j_call: TRBJ1-1; v_call: TRBV7-2; clone_size: NA; d_call: TRBD1; cdr3_aa: CASSRTGGTLLVEAFF; cdr3_nt: TGTGCCAGCAGTCGGACAGGGGGGACCCTGTTGGTTGAAGCTTTCTTT
j_call: TRBJ2-7; v_call: TRBV28; clone_size: NA; d_call: NA; cdr3_aa: CASSSPPGTYEQYF; cdr3_nt: TGTGCCAGCAGTTCCCCCCCGGGCACCTACGAGCAGTACTTC